This T cell receptor beta chain comes out of a study of cytomegalovirus exposure and HLA in healthy donors. Only in-frame clones appear in the TCRdb table, and some are missing; sequencing was by immunoSEQ multiplex PCR. The repertoire has hundreds of thousands of clones, roughly 87% of them found once; the top ten carry about 2%. The CDR3 covers 15 residues. Trimming took off 5 bases at V and 0 bases at J, with 10 bases between the two ends. Germline CDR1 is SGHTA and CDR2 is FQGTGA. Sequencing input: PBMCs. The chain is built from TRBV7-3 and TRBJ2-2; weak D call: TRBD2 (6 bases). This sequence originates from a woman younger than 35 in good health and CMV-seropositive. The CDR3 nucleotides are TGTGCCAGCAGCGCGGGACTGACGAACACCGGGGAGCTGTTTTTT. The encoded protein is CASSAGLTNTGELFF.